The entry below describes one T cell receptor beta chain. The data were taken from a study of blood T cell repertoires in COVID-19. In the study overall: Collection of acute and convalescent COVID-19 samples took place in the United States, Italy and Spain. T cells, B-cell-depleted T cells, or PBMCs supplied cDNA or gDNA.

The CDR3 extends over 13 amino acids. Germline loops: CDR1 SGHKS, CDR2 YYEKEE (reference sequence). V shed 0 bases and J shed 3 bases, with 4 bases lying between them. Source study methods: Reference gene primers were amplified, and this amplification served to estimate nucleated cell counts. Sequenced by immunoSEQ multiplex PCR; TCRdb stores in-frame clones only, minus some. That table is the source of V, J and clone size, and D and trimming were worked out from the DNA. This sample has about 210,000 clones, with approximately 90% found just once. The source of this sequence is a young man with acute or convalescent COVID-19. Source material: peripheral blood. The J gene is TRBJ2-1, the V gene TRBV5-5, with D unresolved. For the CDR3, the DNA is TGTGCCAGCAGCTTGGTAAACTACAATGAGCAGTTCTTC. Protein sequence: CASSLVNYNEQFF.